Sequencing of this T cell receptor (beta chain) was carried out in a study of T-cell reconstitution after alpha-beta-depleted transplantation in children. A few counts support this clonotype. The library targeted TCRbeta and was prepared with unique molecular identifiers. MiXCR was run by TCRdb on the PCR reads, yielding one entry per CDR3 protein. The sample contains about 610,000 distinct CDR3 sequences, roughly a tenth of which appear only once. The CDR3 consists of 18 residues. The V and J ends lost 6 bases and 0 bases, in that order; junction bases with no gene match: 8. The sample consisted of PBMCs from the stem cell graft donor, taken from the stem cell graft. The rearrangement joins TRBV12-3 or TRBV12-4 to TRBJ2-7; 16 nucleotides align to TRBD2. This TCR was sampled from a human donor who donated a stem cell graft to a child with acute myeloid leukemia. The CDR3 loop reads CASSAGTSGRASSYEQYF. In nucleotides, the CDR3 is TGTGCCAGCAGCGCCGGGACTAGCGGGAGGGCTAGCTCCTACGAGCAGTACTTC.